This is a list of T cell receptor beta chains from one sample in a study of blood T cells in healthy people across ages. MiXCR, applied by TCRdb to the 5' RACE reads, yields one record per CDR3 protein. The sample holds about 770,000 distinct CDR3 sequences, about 42% seen once. The material sequenced was blood. All receptors derive from a man between 60 and 75 years old in good health. The CDR3 runs from the conserved cysteine through the conserved F or W. D genes are given only for firm matches. The listing skips clone size in some rows; elsewhere it reads once, few, many or a size class.

J | D | size | V | CDR3 | DNA
TRBJ2-5 | . | . | TRBV29-1 | CSVPGVASETQYF | TGCAGCGTCCCCGGGGTAGCCTCAGAGACCCAGTACTTC
TRBJ2-1 | . | . | TRBV12-3/TRBV12-4 | CASGKTGLRDGEQFF | TGTGCCAGCGGAAAGACAGGCCTGAGGGATGGTGAGCAGTTCTTC
TRBJ2-3 | . | few | TRBV11-2 | CASSQGTYTDTQYF | TGTGCCAGCAGCCAAGGGACCTACACAGATACGCAGTATTTT
TRBJ2-5 | TRBD2 | . | TRBV6-2/TRBV6-3 | CASSYGGLAGVQETQYF | TGTGCCAGCAGTTACGGGGGACTAGCGGGGGTACAAGAGACCCAGTACTTC
TRBJ2-7 | . | few | TRBV11-3 | CASSLDGGGDLAYEQYF | TGTGCCAGCAGCTTAGATGGGGGCGGGGACTTGGCCTACGAGCAGTACTTC
TRBJ2-7 | . | few | TRBV4-3 | CASSQLVAYEQYF | TGCGCCAGCAGCCAATTAGTCGCCTACGAGCAGTACTTC
TRBJ2-5 | TRBD2 | few | TRBV6-5 | CASSFTSGGWETQYF | TGTGCCAGCAGTTTCACTAGCGGGGGGTGGGAGACCCAGTACTTC
TRBJ1-1 | . | few | TRBV6-5 | CASSYGTANTEAFF | TGTGCCAGCAGTTACGGGACCGCGAACACTGAAGCTTTCTTT
TRBJ2-1 | TRBD1 | . | TRBV24-1 | CATSPGGGSYNEQFF | TGTGCCACCAGCCCAGGGGGTGGCTCCTACAATGAGCAGTTCTTC
TRBJ1-2 | . | . | TRBV4-1 | CASSQGLTPYGYTF | TGCGCCAGCAGCCAAGGTTTGACACCCTATGGCTACACCTTC
TRBJ2-1 | TRBD1 | . | TRBV27 | CASSLFSGTGGSGQFF | TGTGCCAGCAGTTTATTTAGTGGGACAGGGGGCTCTGGGCAGTTCTTC
TRBJ2-3 | TRBD1 | once | TRBV3-1 | CASSQAGTVMGDTQYF | TGTGCCAGCAGCCAAGCCGGGACAGTTATGGGAGATACGCAGTATTTT
TRBJ2-3 | . | . | TRBV4-2 | CASSRSRGPGDTQYF | TGTGCCAGCAGCCGATCGCGGGGGCCCGGGGATACGCAGTATTTT
TRBJ2-1 | . | once | TRBV20-1 | CSARGPGGNEQFF | TGCAGTGCTAGAGGACCCGGAGGGAATGAGCAGTTCTTC
TRBJ2-7 | . | few | TRBV27 | CASSLSPASYEQYF | TGTGCCAGCAGTTTATCGCCAGCGAGCTACGAGCAGTACTTC
TRBJ2-7 | TRBD1 | . | TRBV15 | CATSRVRDRVNEQYF | TGTGCCACCAGCAGAGTAAGGGACAGGGTAAACGAGCAGTACTTC
TRBJ2-3 | . | . | TRBV29-1 | CSVDIGADTQYF | TGCAGCGTTGACATTGGGGCAGATACGCAGTATTTT
TRBJ2-7 | . | . | TRBV7-9 | CASSTKGGEFYEQYF | TGTGCCAGCAGCACAAAAGGGGGGGAGTTCTACGAGCAGTACTTC
TRBJ2-1 | TRBD2 | few | TRBV2 | CASREITSGGSHEQFF | TGTGCCAGCAGAGAGATAACTAGCGGGGGGAGTCATGAGCAGTTCTTC
TRBJ2-7 | . | few | TRBV6-4 | CASSVLPGLEYEQYF | TGTGCCAGCAGTGTCCTACCCGGGCTGGAATACGAGCAGTACTTC
TRBJ2-5 | TRBD1 | . | TRBV7-2 | CASSRQGAPINEQYF | TGTGCCAGCAGCCGACAGGGGGCGCCGATCAATGAGCAGTACTTC
TRBJ2-7 | . | . | TRBV5-6 | CASSFARGRRPSSSYEQYF | TGTGCCAGCAGCTTTGCCCGGGGACGGAGACCCTCCAGCTCCTACGAGCAGTACTTC
TRBJ2-5 | . | . | TRBV21-1 | CASITSPPAEVETQYF | TGTGCCAGCATTACTTCACCACCAGCGGAGGTGGAGACCCAGTACTTC
TRBJ1-1 | . | . | TRBV4-3 | CASSQVGGGGTEAFF | TGCGCCAGCAGCCAAGTTGGGGGAGGAGGCACTGAAGCTTTCTTT
TRBJ2-7 | . | once | TRBV4-3 | CASSQEGGKTYEQYF | TGCGCCAGCAGCCAAGAGGGGGGAAAAACCTACGAGCAGTACTTC
TRBJ2-7 | . | . | TRBV12-5 | CASGLVRGDYYEQYF | TGTGCTAGTGGTTTGGTACGGGGAGACTATTACGAGCAGTACTTC
TRBJ1-1 | TRBD1 | . | TRBV7-2 | CASSLGRGQFTEAFF | TGTGCCAGCAGCTTAGGAAGGGGGCAATTCACTGAAGCTTTCTTT
TRBJ2-3 | . | few | TRBV7-2 | CASSLVSLPLGTDTQYF | TGTGCCAGCAGCTTAGTTTCGCTACCCTTGGGCACAGATACGCAGTATTTT
TRBJ2-7 | . | . | TRBV6-5 | CASSSDGCPAAYEQYF | TGTGCCAGCAGTTCTGATGGTTGTCCAGCTGCCTACGAGCAGTACTTC
TRBJ2-5 | . | . | TRBV4-3 | CASSQDRRMTQYF | TGCGCCAGCAGCCAAGATCGAAGAATGACCCAGTACTTC
TRBJ1-1 | TRBD1 | . | TRBV12-3/TRBV12-4 | CASSLAGTALEAFF | TGTGCCAGCAGTTTAGCCGGGACAGCCCTTGAGGCTTTCTTT
TRBJ1-4 | . | . | TRBV6-5 | CASSYSGPHEKLFF | TGTGCCAGCAGTTACTCAGGCCCCCATGAAAAACTGTTTTTT
TRBJ2-7 | TRBD1 | few | TRBV9 | CASSANQGQSYEQYF | TGTGCCAGCAGCGCGAACCAGGGACAGTCCTACGAGCAGTACTTC
TRBJ2-5 | TRBD2 | . | TRBV6-6 | CASAGTSGGLQETQYF | TGTGCCAGCGCCGGGACTAGCGGGGGCTTACAAGAGACCCAGTACTTC
TRBJ2-2 | . | . | TRBV7-3 | CASSLMPENSNTGELFF | TGTGCCAGCAGCTTAATGCCAGAGAATTCGAACACCGGGGAGCTGTTTTTT
TRBJ2-7 | TRBD2 | . | TRBV4-2 | CASSRGLAGGNSYEQYF | TGTGCCAGCAGCCGAGGACTAGCGGGGGGGAACTCCTACGAGCAGTACTTC
TRBJ1-2 | . | . | TRBV27 | CASSFSGFGDYGYTF | TGTGCCAGCAGTTTTTCAGGGTTCGGCGACTATGGCTACACCTTC
TRBJ1-2 | TRBD1 | many | TRBV12-3/TRBV12-4 | CASRAGGWGYTF | TGTGCCAGCAGGGCAGGGGGCTGGGGCTACACCTTC
TRBJ1-2 | TRBD1 | many | TRBV20-1 | CSARGPSGQGRDGYTF | TGCAGTGCTAGGGGTCCATCTGGACAGGGGAGGGATGGCTACACCTTC
TRBJ2-7 | . | . | TRBV6-6 | CASRLEGSGYEQYF | TGTGCCAGCAGACTGGAGGGTAGCGGCTACGAGCAGTACTTC
TRBJ2-2 | . | . | TRBV5-5 | CASSSTGIPVLTELFF | TGTGCCAGCAGCTCGACCGGGATCCCGGTTTTGACGGAGCTGTTTTTT
TRBJ2-3 | TRBD1 | . | TRBV6-2/TRBV6-3 | CASGYWAGTGTDTQYF | TGTGCCAGCGGTTACTGGGCCGGGACAGGGACAGATACGCAGTATTTT
TRBJ1-1 | . | . | TRBV12-3/TRBV12-4 | CASSLGFREAFF | TGTGCCAGCAGTTTAGGTTTCAGGGAAGCTTTCTTT
TRBJ2-7 | TRBD2 | . | TRBV5-1 | CASSLELAGGEQYF | TGCGCCAGCAGCTTGGAACTAGCGGGAGGTGAGCAGTACTTC
TRBJ2-5 | . | few | TRBV6-5 | CASSYAIGVAGQYF | TGTGCCAGCAGTTACGCGATTGGGGTAGCTGGACAGTACTTC
TRBJ1-5 | . | . | TRBV28 | CASMGGELYQPQHF | TGTGCCAGCATGGGTGGGGAGCTTTACCAGCCCCAGCATTTT
TRBJ1-2 | . | . | TRBV6-2/TRBV6-3 | CASSYSGRSYVGYTF | TGTGCCAGCAGTTACTCCGGCAGATCTTATGTGGGCTACACCTTC
TRBJ1-5 | . | . | TRBV20-1 | CSARVFPNQPQHF | TGCAGTGCTAGAGTATTCCCGAATCAGCCCCAGCATTTT
TRBJ2-3 | TRBD1 | . | TRBV20-1 | CSASNRQGASDTQYF | TGCAGTGCTAGTAACCGACAGGGGGCTTCAGATACGCAGTATTTT
TRBJ1-6 | . | . | TRBV12-3/TRBV12-4 | CASSPGGPRYSPLHF | TGTGCCAGCAGTCCCGGAGGACCTAGGTATTCACCCCTCCACTTT
TRBJ2-5 | . | . | TRBV18 | CASSPSFGKETQYF | TGTGCCAGCTCACCTTCCTTCGGTAAAGAGACCCAGTACTTC
TRBJ1-5 | . | . | TRBV7-2 | CASSPGRGGNQPQHF | TGTGCCAGCAGCCCTGGTCGGGGCGGCAATCAGCCCCAGCATTTT